The TCR beta chain under discussion was sequenced for a study of cytomegalovirus exposure and HLA in healthy donors. Primers for the PCR totalled 60 Vbeta and 13 Jbeta. The repertoire was sequenced with immunoSEQ multiplex PCR; TCRdb's copy has only in-frame clones and lacks some. The profile shows about 200,000 clones, 80% to 90% of them singletons. Trimming cost V 1 base and J 3 bases, with 14 bases left between them. This CDR3 contains 15 residues. In germline, CDR1 is SGHRS, CDR2 YFSETQ. Study conclusions and caveats: TCR beta sequences reportedly predicted most subjects' HLA-A and HLA-B alleles accurately. Association of 16,951 TCR beta sequences with HLA alleles was found at 0.05 false discovery rate in a later analysis.

As regards this clone: The antigen remains undetermined.

The receptor was isolated from a young woman in good health and CMV-seronegative. The specimen sequenced was PBMCs. The chain uses TRBV5-1 and TRBJ2-7; D is possibly TRBD2 (5 bases). The CDR3 coding sequence is TGCGCCAGCAGCTTGCTCATTCGAGGGAGCTACGAGCAGTACTTC. Encoded protein: CASSLLIRGSYEQYF.